This T cell receptor beta chain was identified in a study of human T cells and chemical hapten exposure. Findings and limits, study-wide: Alopecia was present in the donors, so their immune response may differ from healthy people's. TCRs whose frequency exceeded 1 in 1000 remained the same following DPC sensitization.

Indicated time point: patch test 1, 2 weeks after DPC sensitization. Treatment denoted: therapeutic diphenylcyclopropenone sensitization with weekly scalp DPC. Using its own MiXCR run on the RACE reads, TCRdb lists one record per CDR3 protein. The table has some 91,000 distinct CDR3 sequences, roughly 12% seen once; the top ten hold around 2.2%. Note on this clonotype: Its cognate antigen is unknown.

The CDR3 sequence is 12 residues long. Germline V gene sequence: CDR1 MDHEN, CDR2 SYDVKM. With 3 bases removed from V and 12 bases from J, the gap between germline ends came to 15 bases. The sequence came from a woman between 40 and 50 years old with alopecia areata. Some clones in this sample may be carry-over from other donors' samples. V and J are TRBV28 and TRBJ2-7; perhaps TRBD1 as D (5 bases). This specimen was whole blood, taken in connection with sensitization to the hapten diphenylcyclopropenone (DPC). The CDR3 sequence: CASSFWSDIMYF. The CDR3 DNA sequence: TGTGCCAGCAGTTTCTGGTCGGACATAATGTACTTC.